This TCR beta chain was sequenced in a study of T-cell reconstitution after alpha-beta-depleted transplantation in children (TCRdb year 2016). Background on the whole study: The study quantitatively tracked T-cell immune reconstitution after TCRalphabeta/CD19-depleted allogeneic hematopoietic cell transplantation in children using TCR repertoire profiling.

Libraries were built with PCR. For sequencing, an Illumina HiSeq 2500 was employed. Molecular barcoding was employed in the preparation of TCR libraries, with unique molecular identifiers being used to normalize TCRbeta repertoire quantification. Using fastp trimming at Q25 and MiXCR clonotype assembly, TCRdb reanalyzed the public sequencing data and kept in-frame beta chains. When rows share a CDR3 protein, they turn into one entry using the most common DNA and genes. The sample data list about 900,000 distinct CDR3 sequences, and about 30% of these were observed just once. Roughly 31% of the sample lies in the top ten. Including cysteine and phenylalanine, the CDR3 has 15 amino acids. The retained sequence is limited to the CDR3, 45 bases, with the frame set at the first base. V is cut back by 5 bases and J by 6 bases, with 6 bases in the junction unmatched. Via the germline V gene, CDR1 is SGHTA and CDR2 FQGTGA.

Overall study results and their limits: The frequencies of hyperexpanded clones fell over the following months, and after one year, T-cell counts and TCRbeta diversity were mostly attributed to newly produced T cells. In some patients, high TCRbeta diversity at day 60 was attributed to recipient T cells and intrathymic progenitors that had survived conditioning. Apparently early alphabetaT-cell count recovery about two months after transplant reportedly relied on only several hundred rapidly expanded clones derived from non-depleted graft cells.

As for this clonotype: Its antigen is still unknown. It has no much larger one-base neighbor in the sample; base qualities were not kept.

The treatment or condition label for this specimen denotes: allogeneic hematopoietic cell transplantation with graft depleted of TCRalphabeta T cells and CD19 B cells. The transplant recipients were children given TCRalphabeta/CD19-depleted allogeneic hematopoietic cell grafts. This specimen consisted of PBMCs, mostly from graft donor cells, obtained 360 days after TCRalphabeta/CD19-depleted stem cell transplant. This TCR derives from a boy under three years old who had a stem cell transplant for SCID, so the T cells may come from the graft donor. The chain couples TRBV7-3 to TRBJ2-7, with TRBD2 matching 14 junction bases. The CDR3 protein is CASSPNGLAGGEQYF. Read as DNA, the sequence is TGTGCCAGCAGCCCTAACGGACTAGCGGGAGGCGAGCAGTACTTC.